This T cell receptor (beta chain) was sequenced in a study of regulatory T cells in long-lasting Graves disease. With iRepertoire HTBI primers and Arm-PCR of CDR3 regions, TCR beta libraries were built. One entry per CDR3 protein, called by TCRdb with MiXCR from the multiplex PCR reads. This table holds a few hundred thousand distinct CDR3 sequences, roughly 21% found once. V lost 6 bases to trimming and J lost 12 bases, with 17 bases between them. The CDR3 runs to 13 residues. This clonotype occurred many times. Noted time point: persistent/refractory GD, antithyroid drugs over 5 years with positive TRAb. PBMC-extracted RNA yielded the TCR library.

V gene TRBV12-3 or TRBV12-4 combines with J gene TRBJ1-4; no definite D call. The TCR sequence derives from a female donor with Graves disease. The specimen comprised peripheral blood mononuclear cells (PBMCs), sampled when the disease was refractory, from a patient treated with antithyroid drugs. CDR3 loop: CASRLIGGNQLFF. CDR3 DNA sequence: TGTGCCAGCAGATTGATTGGAGGGAATCAACTGTTTTTT.